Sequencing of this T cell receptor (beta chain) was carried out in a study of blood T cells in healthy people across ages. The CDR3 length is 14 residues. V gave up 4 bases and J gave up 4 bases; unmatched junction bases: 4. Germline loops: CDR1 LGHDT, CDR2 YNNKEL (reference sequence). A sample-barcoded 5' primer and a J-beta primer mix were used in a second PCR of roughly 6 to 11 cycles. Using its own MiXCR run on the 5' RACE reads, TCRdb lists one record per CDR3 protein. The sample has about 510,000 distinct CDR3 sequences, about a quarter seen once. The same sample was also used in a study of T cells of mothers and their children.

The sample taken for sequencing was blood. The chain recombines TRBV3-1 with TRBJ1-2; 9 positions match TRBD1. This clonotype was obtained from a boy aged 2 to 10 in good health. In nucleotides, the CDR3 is TGTGCCAGCAGCCGGGACAGGGTTGGCTATGGCTACACCTTC. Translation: CASSRDRVGYGYTF.